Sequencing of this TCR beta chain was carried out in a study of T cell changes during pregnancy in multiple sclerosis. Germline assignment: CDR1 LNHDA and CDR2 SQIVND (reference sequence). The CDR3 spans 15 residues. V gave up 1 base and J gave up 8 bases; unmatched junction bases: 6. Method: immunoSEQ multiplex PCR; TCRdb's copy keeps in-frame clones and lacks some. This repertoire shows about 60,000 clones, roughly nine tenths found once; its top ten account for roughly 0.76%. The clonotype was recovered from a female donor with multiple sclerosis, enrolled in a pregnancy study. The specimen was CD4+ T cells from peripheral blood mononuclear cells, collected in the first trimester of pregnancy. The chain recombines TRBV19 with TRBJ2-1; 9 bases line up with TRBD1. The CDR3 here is CASSIAGTGMDEQFF. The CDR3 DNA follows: TGTGCCAGTAGTATAGCCGGGACAGGGATGGATGAGCAGTTCTTC.